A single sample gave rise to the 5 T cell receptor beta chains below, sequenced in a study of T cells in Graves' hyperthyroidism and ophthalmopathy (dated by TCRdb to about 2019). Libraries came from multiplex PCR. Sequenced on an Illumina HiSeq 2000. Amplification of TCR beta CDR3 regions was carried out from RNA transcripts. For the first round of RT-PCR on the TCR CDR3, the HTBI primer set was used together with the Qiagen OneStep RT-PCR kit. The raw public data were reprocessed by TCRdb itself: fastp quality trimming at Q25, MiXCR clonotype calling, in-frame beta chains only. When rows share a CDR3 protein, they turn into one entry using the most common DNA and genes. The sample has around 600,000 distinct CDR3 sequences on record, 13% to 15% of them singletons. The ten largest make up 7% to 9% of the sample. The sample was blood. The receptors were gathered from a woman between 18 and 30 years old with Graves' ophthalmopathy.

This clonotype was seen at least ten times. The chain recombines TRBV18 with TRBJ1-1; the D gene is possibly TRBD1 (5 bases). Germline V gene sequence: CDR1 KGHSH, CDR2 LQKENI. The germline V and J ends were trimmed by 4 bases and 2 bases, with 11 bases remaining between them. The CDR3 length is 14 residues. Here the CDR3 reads CASSQQATNTEAFF. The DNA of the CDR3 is TGTGCCAGCTCACAACAGGCCACTAACACTGAAGCTTTCTTT.

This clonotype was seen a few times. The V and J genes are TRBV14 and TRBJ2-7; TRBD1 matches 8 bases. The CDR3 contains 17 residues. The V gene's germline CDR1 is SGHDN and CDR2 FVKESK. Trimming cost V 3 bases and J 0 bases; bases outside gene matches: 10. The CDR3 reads CASSQRQGAKFSYEQYF. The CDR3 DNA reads TGTGCCAGCAGCCAGCGGCAGGGGGCCAAATTCTCCTACGAGCAGTACTTC.

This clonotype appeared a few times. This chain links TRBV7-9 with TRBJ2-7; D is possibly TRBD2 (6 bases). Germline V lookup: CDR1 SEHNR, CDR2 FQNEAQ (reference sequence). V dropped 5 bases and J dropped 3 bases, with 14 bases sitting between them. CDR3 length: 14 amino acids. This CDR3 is CASSPWGDRYEQYF. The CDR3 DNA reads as TGTGCCAGCAGCCCCTGGGGGGACCGCTACGAGCAGTACTTC. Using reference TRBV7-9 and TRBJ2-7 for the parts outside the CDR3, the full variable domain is DTGVSQNPRHKITKRGQNVTFRCDPISEHNRLYWYRQTLGQGPEFLTYFQNEAQLEKSRLLSDRFSAERPKGSFSTLEIQRTEQGDSAMYLCASSPWGDRYEQYFGPGTRLTVT.

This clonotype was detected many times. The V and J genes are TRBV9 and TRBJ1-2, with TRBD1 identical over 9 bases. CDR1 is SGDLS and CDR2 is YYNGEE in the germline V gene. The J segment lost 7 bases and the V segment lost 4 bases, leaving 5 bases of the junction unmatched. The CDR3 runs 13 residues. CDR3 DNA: TGTGCCAGCAGCACAACAGGGGGCCGTGGCTACACCTTC. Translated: CASSTTGGRGYTF.

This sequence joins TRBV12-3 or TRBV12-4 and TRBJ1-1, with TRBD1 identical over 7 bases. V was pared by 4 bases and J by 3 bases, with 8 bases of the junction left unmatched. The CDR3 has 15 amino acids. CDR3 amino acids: CASSSRSTGDTEAFF. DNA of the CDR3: TGTGCCAGCAGTTCCCGTAGTACAGGGGACACTGAAGCTTTCTTT.